Below, 7 T cell receptor beta chains from the same sample are listed, as sequenced in a study of T cell responses to AZD1222 COVID-19 vaccine (dated by TCRdb to the early 2020s). The protocol used for the library was the immunoSEQ multiplex PCR assay. TCRdb obtained this table from immuneACCESS and retained in-frame rearrangements with V and J assigned. These tables miss some clones; where compared with another copy, unresolved V genes account for less than half of the shortfall, and the remainder is unexplained. The sample profile shows tens of thousands of clones; 70% to 90% of them were found once. The top ten clones comprise less than 12% of the sample. The sample's time point label, in plain terms: about 28 days (+/-7) after the second vaccine dose. This specimen's treatment or condition label, interpreted: meningococcal conjugate vaccine given as trial control. The sample in question was peripheral blood, obtained 28 days after the second dose of the MenACWY control vaccine. These receptor sequences come from an adult who received the MenACWY meningococcal vaccine as a control.

This chain joins TRBV7-3 and TRBJ1-2; D is undetermined. Germline CDR1 reads SGHTA; CDR2 reads FQGTGA. V lost 1 base to trimming and J lost 8 bases, with 14 bases between them. This CDR3 is 14 amino acids long. CDR3 DNA: TGTGCCAGCAGCTTAAGGGCAGCGACCTCCGGCTACACCTTC. Its translation is CASSLRAATSGYTF.

The chain carries TRBV29-1 and TRBJ2-1, with D perhaps given as TRBD1 or TRBD2 (5 bases each). The CDR3 is made up of 15 amino acids. V was clipped by 6 bases and J by 4 bases, with 19 bases between them. CDR1 and CDR2 (germline): SQVTM, ANQGSEA. The CDR3 reads CSVLIPGTAYNEQFF. CDR3 in DNA: TGCAGCGTCCTTATTCCCGGGACGGCTTACAATGAGCAGTTCTTC.

This clone occurred a few times. The rearrangement links TRBV9 to TRBJ2-7; D gene ambiguous. Trimming pared 0 bases from V and 6 bases from J, leaving 13 bases between. This CDR3 region has 14 residues. Germline V CDR1 and CDR2: SGDLS, YYNGEE. This chain's CDR3 is CASSVDVGIGEQYF. CDR3 bases: TGTGCCAGCAGCGTAGATGTAGGGATCGGCGAGCAGTACTTC.

V gene TRBV10-2 combines with J gene TRBJ2-7; 7 bases map to TRBD2. The CDR3 totals 13 residues. CDR1 is WSHSY, CDR2 SAAADI, per germline. The ends lost 0 bases at V and 6 bases at J; junction bases unmatched: 2. The CDR3 reads CASSESLAGEQYF. CDR3 DNA sequence: TGCGCCAGCAGTGAGTCCTTAGCGGGCGAGCAGTACTTC.

This clone was recorded only once. V gene TRBV4-2 combines with J gene TRBJ1-1, with 7 positions matching TRBD1. The CDR3 spans 16 residues. J lost 6 bases, V lost 2 bases, and 12 bases had no gene match. Per the germline V gene, CDR1 is LGHNA and CDR2 is YNFKEQ. The CDR3 DNA sequence: TGTGCCAGCAGCCAACCGACCACAGGGGCCGCCCCTGAAGCTTTCTTT. This encodes CASSQPTTGAAPEAFF.

The chain has TRBV7-3 and TRBJ1-1, with D unclear. The V gene lost 5 bases and the J gene lost 5 bases, with 12 bases spanning the gap. The CDR3 sequence is 13 residues long. Germline V lookup: CDR1 SGHTA, CDR2 FQGTGA. The CDR3 DNA reads TGTGCCAGCAGCCCCGGTCCCGCGACTGAAGCTTTCTTT. Translating it yields CASSPGPATEAFF.

This chain connects TRBV6-6 to TRBJ1-4, with 7 bases aligning to TRBD1. Germline loops: CDR1 MNHNY, CDR2 SVGAGI (reference sequence). The length of the CDR3 is 15 residues. Trimming at V came to 3 bases and at J to 7 bases, leaving 8 bases not matched to a gene. The CDR3 DNA reads as TGTGCCAGCAGTTATCCCGACAGGGACGGTGAAAAACTGTTTTTT. This codes for CASSYPDRDGEKLFF.